The TCR beta chain described here comes from a study of T cells expressing NK-cell markers. Germline V CDR1 and CDR2: SGHVS, FNYEAQ. This CDR3 has 15 amino acids. Study-wide findings and caveats: Top CD8+ clonotypes included the dominant CD3+CD56+NKG2C+ clonotypes in roughly 6 donors.

A note on this clonotype: Its matching antigen is unknown.

Reanalyzing the 5' RACE reads, TCRdb keeps one entry per CDR3 protein, without DNA. The listing records about 150,000 distinct CDR3 sequences. Sequencing was done on a sample of blood T cells: a sorted CD56 or NKG2C T cell subset, CD4+ or CD8+ T cells, or bulk PBMC T cells (not recorded which). V is TRBV7-6 and J is TRBJ2-1. This TCR came from a woman aged 50 to 60 in good health. This chain's CDR3 is CASSLRPGTYNEQFF.